These T cell receptor beta chains were read from a single sample in a study of response to subunit inactivated influenza vaccine. Each CDR3 protein gets one entry after TCRdb re-called the RT-PCR reads with MiXCR. The sample contains about 520,000 distinct CDR3 sequences, 25% of which appear only once. The sample here was CD4+ T cells sorted from PBMCs, taken 5 days after vaccination. The receptors derive from a man aged 45-65 years who received an inactivated influenza vaccine. Each CDR3 is given with its conserved first and last residue. Each record gives: clone size, D gene, V gene, J gene, CDR3 DNA, CDR3 protein. A D gene is named only where the DNA matches it firmly. The size field is filled for only some rows; it gives once, few, many or a size class.

abundance: -; d_gene: -; v_gene: TRBV2; j_gene: TRBJ2-5; CDR3nt: TGTGCCAGCAGTCGAAGGGACCAGGGGAAGACCCAGTACTTC; CDR3aa: CASSRRDQGKTQYF
abundance: -; d_gene: TRBD1; v_gene: TRBV2; j_gene: TRBJ1-1; CDR3nt: TGTGCCAGCAGCGCCGACAGGGTAGAAACTGAAGCTTTCTTT; CDR3aa: CASSADRVETEAFF
abundance: -; d_gene: -; v_gene: TRBV10-3; j_gene: TRBJ2-1; CDR3nt: TGTGCCTTCAGTGAGCTCCAGCCGGGTATCTACAATGAGCAGTTCTTC; CDR3aa: CAFSELQPGIYNEQFF
abundance: -; d_gene: -; v_gene: TRBV5-6; j_gene: TRBJ2-2; CDR3nt: TGTGCCAGCAGCCTCAGTCGCCACCAAGGGGGAACCGGGGAGCTGTTTTTT; CDR3aa: CASSLSRHQGGTGELFF
abundance: few; d_gene: TRBD1; v_gene: TRBV9; j_gene: TRBJ2-7; CDR3nt: TGTGCCAGCAGCGCAAACCGGGACAGGGTAAACTACGAGCAGTACTTC; CDR3aa: CASSANRDRVNYEQYF
abundance: -; d_gene: -; v_gene: TRBV20-1; j_gene: TRBJ1-1; CDR3nt: TGCAGTGGCATTAACCAGGGTTTTTTCCCTGAAGCTTTCTTT; CDR3aa: CSGINQGFFPEAFF
abundance: -; d_gene: -; v_gene: TRBV20-1; j_gene: TRBJ1-2; CDR3nt: TGCAGTGCTAGAGAAGGGGGAGGGCATGGCTACACCTTC; CDR3aa: CSAREGGGHGYTF
abundance: -; d_gene: -; v_gene: TRBV29-1; j_gene: TRBJ1-1; CDR3nt: TGCAGCGTTGCCTTTGAAAACACTGAAGCTTTCTTT; CDR3aa: CSVAFENTEAFF
abundance: few; d_gene: TRBD2; v_gene: TRBV6-5; j_gene: TRBJ2-7; CDR3nt: TGTGCCAGCAGTTACTCGACAGTAGCGGGATTCGAGCAGTACTTC; CDR3aa: CASSYSTVAGFEQYF
abundance: -; d_gene: -; v_gene: TRBV24-1; j_gene: TRBJ2-5; CDR3nt: TGTGCCACCAGTGACCCGGGACACATCCAAGAGACCCAGTACTTC; CDR3aa: CATSDPGHIQETQYF
abundance: -; d_gene: TRBD1; v_gene: TRBV12-3/TRBV12-4; j_gene: TRBJ1-4; CDR3nt: TGTGCCACCCGGGGCAGGGGGCAGAAAGAAAAACTGTTTTTT; CDR3aa: CATRGRGQKEKLFF
abundance: -; d_gene: -; v_gene: TRBV7-2; j_gene: TRBJ1-1; CDR3nt: TGTGCCAGCAGCTTAGATCTTTGGCGTCCTGAAGCTTTCTTT; CDR3aa: CASSLDLWRPEAFF
abundance: once; d_gene: TRBD2; v_gene: TRBV30; j_gene: TRBJ2-1; CDR3nt: TGTGCCGGGGTAGGGACTAGCAGTTACAATGAGCAGTTCTTC; CDR3aa: CAGVGTSSYNEQFF
abundance: -; d_gene: TRBD2; v_gene: TRBV6-5; j_gene: TRBJ2-3; CDR3nt: TGTGCCAGCAGTTACTCGAGGGGTAGCGGGATCACAGATACGCAGTATTTT; CDR3aa: CASSYSRGSGITDTQYF
abundance: -; d_gene: TRBD2; v_gene: TRBV10-3; j_gene: TRBJ2-7; CDR3nt: TGTGCCACCACGCCGGCGGGAGGTTACCACGAGCAGTACTTC; CDR3aa: CATTPAGGYHEQYF
abundance: many; d_gene: TRBD1; v_gene: TRBV5-1; j_gene: TRBJ1-2; CDR3nt: TGCGCCAGCAGCATCCAAGACAGGGGAAGTTACGGCTACACCTTC; CDR3aa: CASSIQDRGSYGYTF
abundance: many; d_gene: -; v_gene: TRBV6-2/TRBV6-3; j_gene: TRBJ2-7; CDR3nt: TGTGCCAGCACGACGGGGGCGGCCTACGAGCAGTACTTC; CDR3aa: CASTTGAAYEQYF
abundance: once; d_gene: -; v_gene: TRBV20-1; j_gene: TRBJ2-3; CDR3nt: TGCAGCGCCGGGACGGCATACACAGATACGCAGTATTTT; CDR3aa: CSAGTAYTDTQYF
abundance: once; d_gene: TRBD2; v_gene: TRBV20-1; j_gene: TRBJ2-2; CDR3nt: TGCAGTGCTAAGTGGACCGGGACTAGGACCTATAAGCGGGACACCGGGGAGCTGTTTTTT; CDR3aa: CSAKWTGTRTYKRDTGELFF
abundance: -; d_gene: -; v_gene: TRBV15; j_gene: TRBJ2-5; CDR3nt: TGTGCCACCAGCAGAGCGCCCGGAGAGACCCAGTACTTC; CDR3aa: CATSRAPGETQYF
abundance: -; d_gene: -; v_gene: TRBV7-2; j_gene: TRBJ2-1; CDR3nt: TGTGCCAGCAGCGGAGGGCCGGGCTACAATGAGCAGTTCTTC; CDR3aa: CASSGGPGYNEQFF
abundance: -; d_gene: TRBD2; v_gene: TRBV20-1; j_gene: TRBJ2-1; CDR3nt: TGCAGTGCTTTTGGACTAGCGGGAGCAAATGAGCAGTTCTTC; CDR3aa: CSAFGLAGANEQFF
abundance: many; d_gene: TRBD1; v_gene: TRBV4-1; j_gene: TRBJ1-6; CDR3nt: TGCGCCAGCAGCCAAGATCAGGGGGCCTCCTATAATTCACCCCTCCACTTT; CDR3aa: CASSQDQGASYNSPLHF
abundance: -; d_gene: TRBD1; v_gene: TRBV12-3/TRBV12-4; j_gene: TRBJ2-1; CDR3nt: TGTGCCAGCCGTCCCGGGACAGGGAAGGTGAATGAGCAGTTCTTC; CDR3aa: CASRPGTGKVNEQFF
abundance: few; d_gene: TRBD1; v_gene: TRBV29-1; j_gene: TRBJ2-2; CDR3nt: TGCAGCGGGGACAGCCAGAACACCGGGGAGCTGTTTTTT; CDR3aa: CSGDSQNTGELFF
abundance: few; d_gene: -; v_gene: TRBV6-2/TRBV6-3; j_gene: TRBJ2-7; CDR3nt: TGTGCCAGCAGTTATAGCGGAGCCCCCGGCAAGCAGTACTTC; CDR3aa: CASSYSGAPGKQYF
abundance: -; d_gene: TRBD2; v_gene: TRBV6-2/TRBV6-3; j_gene: TRBJ2-1; CDR3nt: TGTGCCAGCAGAGACGGGACTAGCGGGGGCCATGAGCAGTTCTTC; CDR3aa: CASRDGTSGGHEQFF
abundance: many; d_gene: -; v_gene: TRBV7-2; j_gene: TRBJ2-1; CDR3nt: TGTGCCAGCAGCTTAGTCGGTAGCGACTCCTACAATGAGCAGTTCTTC; CDR3aa: CASSLVGSDSYNEQFF
abundance: -; d_gene: -; v_gene: TRBV7-9; j_gene: TRBJ1-6; CDR3nt: TGTGCCAGCAGCTTAGGCCCCCCCAGGGAGAAGGATTCACCCCTCCACTTT; CDR3aa: CASSLGPPREKDSPLHF
abundance: few; d_gene: TRBD1; v_gene: TRBV20-1; j_gene: TRBJ1-2; CDR3nt: TGCAGTGCTAGAGGGTCAGGGGGCAGGGAAACCTATGGCTACACCTTC; CDR3aa: CSARGSGGRETYGYTF
abundance: -; d_gene: -; v_gene: TRBV4-1; j_gene: TRBJ1-5; CDR3nt: TGCGCCAGCAGCCAAGGGGGGACCGTTATACAGCCCCAGCATTTT; CDR3aa: CASSQGGTVIQPQHF